This entry describes one TCR beta chain. Antigen specificity is unknown. This entry is derived from a study of cytomegalovirus exposure and HLA in healthy donors. The assay was immunoSEQ multiplex PCR, and TCRdb's table has in-frame clones only and misses some. The table shows 200,000 or so clones, with roughly 80% occurring only once. Study-wide findings and caveats: The majority of TCR sequences were rare, yet some public TCRs appeared in many donors. Among TCR beta chains, those listed as cytomegalovirus-associated numbered some 160. Clusters of TCRs from the first cohort tended to co-occur in the 120 or so validation repertoires (as a later analysis found).

The donors belonged to the roughly 110-subject validation cohort, separate from the roughly 650-subject first cohort. The CDR3 contains 15 residues. Trimming removed 3 bases at V and 6 bases at J, with 17 bases between. CDR1 SGDLS and CDR2 YYNGEE come from the germline V gene. Specimen: PBMCs. The clonotype was recovered from a man aged 18 to 29 in good health and CMV-seropositive. V is TRBV9 and J is TRBJ2-3; possible D gene TRBD1, 6 bases. This CDR3 is CASSGGPLEADTQYF. The CDR3 region has the DNA TGTGCCAGCAGCGGGGGGCCTTTGGAGGCGGATACGCAGTATTTT.